The 23 T cell receptor beta chains in this list originate from one sample, sequenced in a study of blood T cell repertoires in COVID-19. Only in-frame clones appear in the TCRdb table, and some are missing; sequencing was by immunoSEQ multiplex PCR. Of around 320,000 clones listed, 87% are singletons. Sequenced sample: peripheral blood. These receptors originate from a man younger than 35 with active or convalescent COVID-19.

This chain links TRBV13 with TRBJ2-1; 7 nucleotides line up with TRBD1. With 7 bases clipped from V and 5 bases from J, the junction kept 11 bases outside the gene matches. The CDR3 runs 15 residues. CDR1 is PRHDT and CDR2 is FYEKMQ in the germline V gene (reference sequence). The CDR3 loop reads CASIFRGLEHNEQFF. CDR3 nucleotides: TGTGCCAGCATCTTTAGGGGGCTAGAACACAATGAGCAGTTCTTC.

The chain has TRBV6-6 and TRBJ1-1; TRBD1 is a possible D gene (5 bases). CDR1 and CDR2 from the germline V gene are MNHNY and SVGAGI (reference sequence). The CDR3 loop spans 15 amino acids. Trimming took 4 bases from V and 2 from J, leaving 14 bases between them. DNA for the CDR3: TGTGCCAGCAGTTTCCGTCAGGGTATCAACACTGAAGCTTTCTTT. This encodes CASSFRQGINTEAFF.

This clone was observed a handful of times. This chain joins TRBV27 and TRBJ2-2; weak D call: TRBD1 (7 bases). In germline, CDR1 is MNHEY, CDR2 SMNVEV (reference sequence). Trimming shortened V by 4 bases and J by 4 bases, and 13 bases separated the two germline ends. This CDR3 is built from 15 residues. The chain's CDR3 is CASSWGDRVTGELFF. The CDR3, as DNA: TGTGCCAGCAGTTGGGGGGACAGAGTCACCGGGGAGCTGTTTTTT.

V usage is TRBV6-5 and J usage is TRBJ2-7, with 9 nucleotides matching TRBD1. The CDR3 covers 14 residues. Looked up from germline, CDR1 is MNHEY and CDR2 is SVGAGI. V lost 6 bases to trimming and J lost 1 base; unmatched junction nucleotides: 4. CDR3 region: CASRPGQGSYEQYF. The CDR3 DNA reads TGTGCCAGCAGACCGGGACAGGGTTCCTACGAGCAGTACTTC.

Note on this clone: A junction boundary mismatches the germline segment, possibly from a read error. V and J are TRBV11-1 and TRBJ2-7; 7 bases map to TRBD1. CDR1 SGHAT and CDR2 FQDESV come from the germline V gene (reference sequence). The CDR3 length is 14 residues. The CDR3 sequence: CASTLGTVFYEQYF. The CDR3 DNA follows: TGTGCCAGCACCTTAGGGACAGTCTTCTACGAGCAGTACTTC.

This clone was counted a few times. The V and J genes are TRBV7-9 and TRBJ1-1, with 7 bases identical to TRBD1. CDR1 and CDR2 from the germline V gene are SEHNR and FQNEAQ (reference sequence). The junction had 8 bases not matched to a gene; V was cut back by 5 bases and J by 2 bases. The CDR3 consists of 15 residues. CDR3 nucleotides: TGTGCCAGCAGCCGACCCGGGACAGAAAACACTGAAGCTTTCTTT. Translation gives CASSRPGTENTEAFF.

The chain combines TRBV5-4 with TRBJ2-3; TRBD1 aligns across 8 bases. Germline loops: CDR1 SGHNT, CDR2 YYREEE (reference sequence). The CDR3 runs to 19 residues. V shed 4 bases and J 1 base; nucleotides not matched to a gene: 17. The CDR3 DNA reads TGTGCCAGCAGCGTCCCAGGGGGCGTTTACACCTCCCGCACAGATACGCAGTATTTT. Protein product: CASSVPGGVYTSRTDTQYF.

V and J are TRBV11-3 and TRBJ2-7, with 8 bases that match TRBD1. Germline V lookup: CDR1 SGHNT, CDR2 YENEEA. With V trimmed by 4 bases and J by 2 bases, 4 bases remained unmatched. The CDR3 runs to 14 residues. The CDR3 here is CASSSGQAPYEQYF. CDR3 sequence (DNA): TGTGCCAGCAGCTCGGGACAGGCGCCCTACGAGCAGTACTTC.

This chain connects TRBV4-1 to TRBJ1-2; D unclear. The CDR3 covers 14 residues. V lost 3 bases and J 7 bases, leaving 15 bases between the germline ends. Germline loops: CDR1 MGHRA, CDR2 YSYEKL. The CDR3, as DNA: TGCGCCAGCAGCCAGGTTTCGGCCGGAGTTGGCTACACCTTC. It codes for CASSQVSAGVGYTF.

This clone was seen only once. The chain has TRBV3-1 (or the pseudogene TRBV3-2) and TRBJ2-3; weak D call: TRBD2 (6 bases). There are 14 residues in the CDR3. Germline CDR1 is LGHDT and CDR2 is YNNKEL (reference sequence). The V end lost 0 bases, the J end lost 8 bases, and 12 bases lay between the germline ends. The CDR3 sequence: CASSQDRLATTQYF. The CDR3 DNA follows: TGTGCCAGCAGCCAAGATCGGCTAGCGACTACGCAGTATTTT.

This chain links TRBV14 with TRBJ1-2; 7 nucleotides line up with TRBD1. Germline CDR1 reads SGHDN; CDR2 reads FVKESK. This CDR3 is built from 16 residues. Trimming at V came to 2 bases and at J to 1 base, leaving 7 bases not matched to a gene. The CDR3 loop is CASSQRTGKSNYGYTF. CDR3 DNA: TGTGCCAGCAGCCAACGGACAGGCAAGAGTAACTATGGCTACACCTTC.

The chain combines TRBV7-3 with TRBJ2-1; 12 nucleotides agree with TRBD2. Per germline, CDR1 SGHTA and CDR2 FQGTGA. This CDR3 has 17 residues. The ends lost 0 bases at V and 7 bases at J; junction bases unmatched: 7. The CDR3 nucleotides read TGTGCCAGCAGCTTAACTAACCTAGCGGGAGGGCTGAATGAGCAGTTCTTC. Protein sequence: CASSLTNLAGGLNEQFF.

This rearrangement joins TRBV4-1 to TRBJ1-2; 9 bases are shared with TRBD1. V gave up 1 base and J gave up 7 bases; unmatched junction bases: 10. The CDR3 consists of 16 residues. Germline V lookup: CDR1 MGHRA, CDR2 YSYEKL. The CDR3 sequence: CASSQGGLGTGSGYTF. As DNA, the CDR3 is TGCGCCAGCAGCCAAGGTGGGCTCGGGACAGGGTCTGGCTACACCTTC.

The V gene is TRBV9, the J gene TRBJ2-2, with 10 positions matching TRBD2. Germline V lookup: CDR1 SGDLS, CDR2 YYNGEE. This CDR3 is 19 amino acids long. V gave up 2 bases and J gave up 5 bases; unmatched junction bases: 15. DNA for the CDR3: TGTGCCAGCAGCGTCCGAGGGGGACTAGCGTTAGGTGAGACCGGGGAGCTGTTTTTT. Protein product: CASSVRGGLALGETGELFF. Based on the CDR3 plus reference TRBV9 and TRBJ2-2, the full variable domain is DSGVTQTPKHLITATGQRVTLRCSPRSGDLSVYWYQQSLDQGLQFLIQYYNGEERAKGNILERFSAQQFPDLHSELNLSSLELGDSALYFCASSVRGGLALGETGELFFGEGSRLTVL.

The gene calls are TRBV7-9 and TRBJ1-1; D possibly corresponds to TRBD1 (6 bases). CDR1 and CDR2 (germline): SEHNR, FQNEAQ (reference sequence). The CDR3 sequence is 15 residues long. Trimming stripped 5 bases from V and 1 base from J, with 14 bases between. The CDR3 bases are TGTGCCAGCAGCGACCCGGGACACCAGAACACTGAAGCTTTCTTT. As protein: CASSDPGHQNTEAFF. The full variable domain, its missing parts supplied by reference TRBV7-9 and TRBJ1-1, is DTGVSQNPRHKITKRGQNVTFRCDPISEHNRLYWYRQTLGQGPEFLTYFQNEAQLEKSRLLSDRFSAERPKGSFSTLEIQRTEQGDSAMYLCASSDPGHQNTEAFFGQGTRLTVV.

The chain is built from TRBV7-2 and TRBJ2-1, with 13 positions matching TRBD2. The CDR3 is 16 amino acids. Germline assignment: CDR1 SGHTA and CDR2 FQGNSA. Germline trimming cut 4 bases from V and 6 bases from J; bases unmatched to any gene: 6. This CDR3 is CASSSPWTSGSNEQFF. CDR3 DNA sequence: TGTGCCAGCAGCTCCCCGTGGACTAGCGGGAGCAATGAGCAGTTCTTC.

V gene TRBV3-1 (or the pseudogene TRBV3-2) combines with J gene TRBJ1-5, with D possibly being TRBD1 (5 bases). Between the trimmed V and J ends, which lost 4 bases and 7 bases, there was a span of 17 bases. Germline V lookup: CDR1 LGHDT, CDR2 YNNKEL (reference sequence). The CDR3 runs 15 residues. In DNA, the CDR3 is TGTGCCAGCAGCCTGGGGGGATGGGGTGGGCAGCCCCAGCATTTT. Translated, it gives CASSLGGWGGQPQHF.

The chain links TRBV29-1 to TRBJ1-1, with 7 bases lining up with TRBD1. Looked up from germline, CDR1 is SQVTM and CDR2 is ANQGSEA. The CDR3 consists of 13 residues. J gave up 0 bases and V 8 bases, and 6 bases lay outside the gene matches. CDR3 region: CSILDRVNTEAFF. DNA of the CDR3: TGCAGCATCCTCGACAGGGTGAACACTGAAGCTTTCTTT.

This chain connects TRBV10-3 to TRBJ2-1; 9 positions agree with TRBD1. After removal of 2 bases from V and 5 bases from J, the junction contained 7 bases not matched to a gene. The CDR3 is made up of 16 amino acids. Germline V CDR1 and CDR2: ENHRY, SYGVKD. CDR3: CAISEAPGQGNNEQFF. CDR3 nucleotides: TGTGCCATCAGTGAGGCTCCGGGACAGGGTAACAATGAGCAGTTCTTC.

This clone was picked up a small number of times. This chain uses TRBV5-1 with TRBJ2-5; 7 bases match TRBD1. The CDR3 loop spans 14 amino acids. CDR1 is SGHRS, CDR2 YFSETQ, per germline. The trim removed 7 bases at V and 7 bases at J, leaving 13 bases unmatched. The CDR3 DNA reads as TGCGCCAGCCGTGGGACAGTCGAGATTGGGACCCAGTACTTC. Protein: CASRGTVEIGTQYF.

The V gene is TRBV7-9, the J gene TRBJ1-1, with D uncertain. The germline V and J ends were trimmed by 0 bases and 0 bases, with 5 bases remaining between them. Germline V CDR1 and CDR2: SEHNR, FQNEAQ (reference sequence). The CDR3 extends over 14 amino acids. CDR3 residues: CASSLAFLNTEAFF. CDR3 coding DNA: TGTGCCAGCAGCTTAGCCTTCCTGAACACTGAAGCTTTCTTT.

This rearrangement joins TRBV6-2 or TRBV6-3 to TRBJ1-5; 8 bases fit TRBD1. The germline gives CDR1 MNHEY, CDR2 SVGEGT. The V gene end was trimmed by 2 bases and the J gene end by 5 bases; junction bases not matched to a gene: 2. The CDR3 has 14 residues. CDR3 DNA sequence: TGTGCCAGCAGTTACGGACAGGGCTATCAGCCCCAGCATTTT. Its translation is CASSYGQGYQPQHF.

Note on this clone: This sample also contains other DNA sequences that code for the same CDR3. CDR3 residues: CASSFSGNEQFF. As DNA, the CDR3 is TGTGCCAGCAGTTTCAGCGGCAATGAGCAGTTCTTC. V is TRBV27 and J is TRBJ2-1; D is perhaps TRBD2 (5 bases). V lost 3 bases, J lost 6 bases, and 6 bases lay in between. The germline gives CDR1 MNHEY, CDR2 SMNVEV (reference sequence). This CDR3 region has 12 residues.